This passage covers 18 T cell receptor beta chains from one sample sequenced in a study of blood T cell repertoires in COVID-19. The data were produced by immunoSEQ multiplex PCR, yet TCRdb's version contains in-frame clones alone and is incomplete. The sample yields some 130,000 clones, over 75% seen once. The specimen was peripheral blood. These receptor sequences come from a man between 65 and 85 years old with active COVID-19.

The chain employs TRBV7-9 and TRBJ2-1; D is uncertain. Germline values: CDR1 SEHNR, CDR2 FQNEAQ (reference sequence). The CDR3 spans 12 residues. V shed 8 bases and J shed 5 bases, with 10 bases lying between them. The CDR3 here is CASLILDNEQFF. The CDR3 DNA is TGTGCCAGCCTGATTTTAGACAATGAGCAGTTCTTC. The variable domain in full, completed from reference TRBV7-9 and TRBJ2-1, reads DTGVSQNPRHKITKRGQNVTFRCDPISEHNRLYWYRQTLGQGPEFLTYFQNEAQLEKSRLLSDRFSAERPKGSFSTLEIQRTEQGDSAMYLCASLILDNEQFFGPGTRLTVL.

The chain is built from TRBV7-9 and TRBJ2-1, with TRBD2 matching over 15 bases. Trimming removed 5 bases from V and 12 bases from J; junction bases left unmatched: 5. This CDR3 is built from 14 residues. Germline V gives CDR1 SEHNR, CDR2 FQNEAQ (reference sequence). The CDR3 spells CASSQGLAGGRQFF. CDR3 coding DNA: TGTGCCAGCAGCCAGGGACTAGCGGGAGGTAGGCAGTTCTTC.

The chain is built from TRBV14 and TRBJ2-2; TRBD1 might be the D (5 bases). V was cut by 4 bases and J by 0 bases, with 12 bases left in between. The CDR3 consists of 16 residues. Germline V lookup: CDR1 SGHDN, CDR2 FVKESK. The CDR3, as DNA: TGTGCCAGCAGCCCAGCCAGGGTGGCGAACACCGGGGAGCTGTTTTTT. Translated, it gives CASSPARVANTGELFF.

As DNA, the CDR3 is TGTGCCAGCAGTTTTGGGGGGAGGATCGACGAGCAGTACTTC. Its translation is CASSFGGRIDEQYF. The chain uses TRBV27 and TRBJ2-7; D is perhaps TRBD2 (6 bases). This CDR3 contains 14 residues. CDR1 and CDR2 (germline): MNHEY, SMNVEV (reference sequence). Trimming removed 3 bases at V and 5 bases at J, with 14 bases between.

The J gene is TRBJ2-7, the V gene TRBV7-2; D unresolved. This CDR3 is built from 14 residues. The V gene lost 3 bases and the J gene lost 2 bases, with 11 bases spanning the gap. Germline CDR1 SGHTA, CDR2 FQGNSA. The CDR3 region has the DNA TGTGCCAGCAGCTTTACGGGTCGGCCCTACGAGCAGTACTTC. It codes for CASSFTGRPYEQYF.

The chain couples TRBV5-1 to TRBJ1-1; 7 bases agree with TRBD1. The V segment lost 3 bases and the J segment 1 base; nucleotides outside the gene matches: 3. CDR1 SGHRS and CDR2 YFSETQ come from the germline V gene. This CDR3 region has 14 residues. The CDR3 is CASSSDRPNTEAFF. CDR3 DNA sequence: TGCGCCAGCAGCTCGGACAGGCCGAACACTGAAGCTTTCTTT.

The J gene is TRBJ2-2, the V gene TRBV5-4, with 10 bases fitting TRBD1. The V and J ends lost 4 bases and 5 bases, in that order; junction bases with no gene match: 11. The length of the CDR3 is 17 residues. The germline V gene encodes CDR1 SGHNT and CDR2 YYREEE (reference sequence). For the CDR3, the DNA is TGTGCCAGCAGCCTCAACCCCCGGGACAGGGGTACCGGGGAGCTGTTTTTT. Its protein is CASSLNPRDRGTGELFF.

J is TRBJ1-3 and V is TRBV3-1 (or the pseudogene TRBV3-2); D call uncertain. Trimming cost V 1 base and J 0 bases, with 13 bases left between them. Germline assignment: CDR1 LGHDT and CDR2 YNNKEL (reference sequence). The CDR3 is made up of 17 amino acids. The CDR3 region has the DNA TGTGCCAGCAGCCAAGGTTGGAGTAGCAGCTCTGGAAACACCATATATTTT. This encodes CASSQGWSSSSGNTIYF.

This rearrangement joins TRBV15 to TRBJ2-7; 10 positions agree with TRBD2. CDR3 length: 17 amino acids. Germline CDR1 reads LNHNV; CDR2 reads YYDKDF (reference sequence). V shed 1 base, J shed 6 bases, and the junction held 12 bases outside the gene matches. CDR3 sequence (DNA): TGTGCCACCAGCAGAGGGAGGCTAGCGGGAGCCAACGGCGAGCAGTACTTC. It codes for CATSRGRLAGANGEQYF.

This chain joins TRBV5-1 and TRBJ1-4; 7 nucleotides agree with TRBD1. V shed 0 bases, J shed 4 bases, and the junction held 3 bases outside the gene matches. The CDR3 is made up of 15 amino acids. Germline CDR1 and CDR2: SGHRS and YFSETQ. Here the CDR3 DNA reads TGCGCCAGCAGCTTGGGGGACAGCATTAATGAAAAACTGTTTTTT. Protein product: CASSLGDSINEKLFF.

The V call is TRBV28, the J call TRBJ1-5; the match to TRBD1 covers 7 bases. J was trimmed by 2 bases and V by 6 bases; bases with no gene match: 13. The CDR3 has 17 amino acids. Looked up from germline, CDR1 is MDHEN and CDR2 is SYDVKM. CDR3 nucleotides: TGTGCCAGCAGACCATCGACAGGGAGTGCGGGCAATCAGCCCCAGCATTTT. Translated: CASRPSTGSAGNQPQHF. The full variable domain, rest sourced from reference TRBV28 and TRBJ1-5, is DVKVTQSSRYLVKRTGEKVFLECVQDMDHENMFWYRQDPGLGLRLIYFSYDVKMKEKGDIPEGYSVSREKKERFSLILESASTNQTSMYLCASRPSTGSAGNQPQHFGDGTRLSIL.

The V gene is TRBV19, the J gene TRBJ2-7; 10 nucleotides align to TRBD2. CDR3 length: 13 residues. Germline V lookup: CDR1 LNHDA, CDR2 SQIVND (reference sequence). With 6 bases clipped from V and 3 bases from J, the junction kept 2 bases outside the gene matches. The CDR3 DNA follows: TGTGCCAGTAGAAGGACTAGCGGCTACGAGCAGTACTTC. Amino acid sequence: CASRRTSGYEQYF.

The chain recombines TRBV3-1 (or the pseudogene TRBV3-2) with TRBJ1-6; D perhaps matches TRBD1 (6 bases). Germline values: CDR1 LGHDT, CDR2 YNNKEL (reference sequence). V gave up 0 bases and J gave up 10 bases, with 16 bases separating them. This CDR3 comprises 16 residues. CDR3 amino acids: CASSQDPNREISPLHF. CDR3 nucleotides: TGTGCCAGCAGCCAAGATCCAAACAGGGAAATCTCACCCCTCCACTTT.

The V gene is TRBV7-2, the J gene TRBJ2-7; 9 bases map to TRBD1. This CDR3 has 15 residues. With V trimmed by 0 bases and J by 4 bases, 4 bases remained unmatched. Per germline, CDR1 SGHTA and CDR2 FQGNSA. CDR3 in amino acids: CASSLAGTGTYEQYF. The CDR3 DNA reads TGTGCCAGCAGCTTAGCCGGGACAGGGACGTACGAGCAGTACTTC.

The chain uses TRBV23-1 and TRBJ1-3; no reliable D call. TRBV23-1 is classed as an ORF, of uncertain function. Deletions cut 0 bases from V and 2 bases from J, with 11 bases between. CDR3 length equals 16 residues. The CDR3: CASSQSDRTTGNTIYF. Here the CDR3 DNA reads TGCGCCAGCAGTCAATCGGATCGGACTACTGGAAACACCATATATTTT.

In regard to this clone: Other nucleotide sequences from this sample produce the same CDR3. V usage is TRBV9 and J usage is TRBJ2-1, with a weak D call TRBD2 (5 bases). V lost 2 bases to trimming and J lost 7 bases, with 10 bases between them. This CDR3 region has 13 residues. The germline CDR1 and CDR2 sequences are SGDLS and YYNGEE. The CDR3 bases are TGTGCCAGCAGCGTGGGTGGAGGAAATGAGCAGTTCTTC. Translated, it gives CASSVGGGNEQFF.

The chain uses TRBV7-9 and TRBJ2-5; a weak D match, TRBD1 (6 bases). The CDR3 has 15 residues. Germline assignment: CDR1 SEHNR and CDR2 FQNEAQ (reference sequence). The germline V and J ends were trimmed by 2 bases and 2 bases, with 12 bases remaining between them. The CDR3 is CASSLRLDSQETQYF. CDR3 nucleotides: TGTGCCAGCAGCTTAAGGTTGGACAGTCAAGAGACCCAGTACTTC.

This rearrangement joins TRBV2 to TRBJ2-7, with TRBD1 matching over 9 bases. CDR3 length: 14 residues. The J segment lost 4 bases and the V segment lost 6 bases, leaving 7 bases of the junction unmatched. Germline V gene data show CDR1 as SNHLY and CDR2 as FYNNEI. Here the CDR3 DNA reads TGTGCCAGCAGAGCCGGGACAGGGAATTACGAGCAGTACTTC. Protein sequence: CASRAGTGNYEQYF.